This T cell receptor (beta chain) was profiled in a study of neurological immune-mediated disorders. Study-level points and caveats: The greatest TCR clonal expansion occurred in HTLV-1-associated myelopathy and the least in multiple sclerosis, which fell below healthy controls.

This CDR3 has 11 amino acids. V lost 4 bases and J lost 6, with 4 bases in between. Over 190 million TCR-beta sequences from 15-18 subjects came out of each sequencing run. TCRdb ran MiXCR on the 5' RACE reads and lists one entry per CDR3 protein. The sample consists of about 24,000 distinct CDR3 sequences, 13% of them appearing once. The unsorted libraries were produced from 2 million PBMCs held at -80 C. This clonotype was seen ten or more times. The antigen is unknown. Sequencing was performed on PBMCs. The chain uses TRBV12-3 or TRBV12-4 and TRBJ2-1; D gene ambiguous. This clonotype originated in a woman in her 40s with HTLV-1-associated myelopathy (HAM/TSP). The CDR3 DNA follows: TGTGCCAGCAGTTCCACCAATGAGCAGTTCTTC. This translates into CASSSTNEQFF.